This T cell receptor (beta chain) was sequenced for a study of human CD8 memory T cell subsets (dated by TCRdb to 2018 to 2020). Looking at the study overall: The clonal relationships among stem-like (TSTEM), progenitor exhausted-like (TPEX) and effector memory CD8+ T cell subsets were assessed by comparing the TCRbeta repertoires of these subsets. Six donors each provided TSTEM, TPEX and effector memory subsets, from which TCRbeta repertoires were obtained.

Looking up the germline V gene yields CDR1 MDHEN and CDR2 SYDVKM. The CDR3 measures 14 amino acids from cysteine to phenylalanine. No DNA is given. A Human TCR Profiling Kit was used to prepare UMI-labeled 5' RACE TCRbeta libraries. Every TCRbeta library was prepared in parallel with an identical number of PCR cycles. Concerning the study's data processing: Each TCRbeta library contained between about 2,900 and 20,000 functional CDR3beta clonotypes. MIGEC 1.2.9 was used for UMI extraction and consensus assembly, with a minimum of three reads required per UMI. MiXCR 3.0.3 was used to extract the in-frame CDR3beta repertoires. After each sample was downsampled to 42,000 randomly selected UMIs, diversity metrics were computed in VDJtools 1.2.1. For the top 3,000 clones of each sample pair, the repertoire overlap metrics D, R and F2 were calculated in VDJtools. Once TCRdb had reprocessed the reads, it stored one entry per CDR3 protein sequence and supplied no DNA. TCRdb's processing, not the authors', yielded these V and J calls. The sample table holds several thousand distinct CDR3 sequences. 20% to 25% of the sample comes from the top ten.

Note on this clonotype: This receptor's antigen is unknown.

Density gradient separation was used to isolate peripheral blood mononuclear cells from healthy donor buffy coats. In the study, negative magnetic separation with EasySep or MojoSort CD8+ T cell isolation kits was used to enrich total CD8+ T cells. An RNeasy Mini Kit was used to extract total RNA from duplicate vials of over 130,000 sorted CD8+ T cells per subset. PBMCs were used either fresh or after being cryopreserved in fetal bovine serum containing roughly 10% DMSO. Fluorescence-activated cell sorting on a FACSAria III was used to sort the CD8+ T cell subsets to purity. The investigation overall reported the following: Based on Chao1 estimates, TSTEM subsets appeared to have greater repertoire diversity than TPEX subsets, which could potentially reflect a broader range of specificities. Similarly high normalized Shannon-Wiener diversity was shown by TSTEM and TPEX subsets, whereas comparatively lower diversity was seen in effector memory subsets. The stem-like TSTEM and TPEX subsets each shared clonotypes with effector memory cells, but the TSTEM and TPEX repertoires had minimal overlap with each other, suggesting distinct antigen spectra. Only TCRbeta chains were sequenced, and repertoire comparisons rested on 6 or 7 donors tested with paired t-tests and Bonferroni correction.

The material sequenced was CD8+ T cells from PBMCs. The sequence links TRBV28 to TRBJ1-5. The clonotype comes from a human donor in good health. The CDR3 loop reads CASSLEGLTQPQHF.